The 19 T cell receptor beta chains reported below all come from one sample, sequenced in a study of T cells after yellow fever vaccination. TCRdb re-analysed the 5' RACE reads in MiXCR, keeping a single row per CDR3 protein. This table has roughly 320,000 distinct CDR3 sequences, about 10% appearing once. The sequencing here drew on CD4+ T cells sorted from PBMCs, taken 45 days after the yellow fever booster vaccination. The source of these receptors is a man younger than 30 who received the YFV17D yellow fever vaccine.

The J gene is TRBJ2-1, the V gene TRBV6-2 or TRBV6-3; D gene unclear. The germline V gene has CDR1 MNHEY and CDR2 SVGEGT. CDR3 size: 14 residues. V lost 1 base and J 6 bases, leaving 10 bases between the germline ends. The CDR3 nucleotides are TGTGCCAGCAGTTACTTTGGGGATTTCAATGAGCAGTTCTTC. This codes for CASSYFGDFNEQFF.

This clonotype was recorded many times. This chain uses TRBV12-3 or TRBV12-4 with TRBJ2-3, with D tentatively TRBD2 (6 bases). There are 18 residues in the CDR3. V was clipped by 6 bases and J by 4 bases, with 26 bases between them. This CDR3 is CASRLGGAAPARADTQYF. The CDR3 DNA follows: TGTGCCAGCAGACTAGGCGGGGCTGCACCCGCCCGGGCAGATACGCAGTATTTT.

The V call is TRBV5-1, the J call TRBJ2-3; D is ambiguous. This CDR3 has 15 residues. The V end was cut by 7 bases, the J end by 0 bases, with 15 bases between. Germline loops: CDR1 SGHRS, CDR2 YFSETQ. CDR3 region: CASVNTGSSTDTQYF. In nucleotides, the CDR3 is TGCGCCAGCGTCAATACCGGGTCCAGCACAGATACGCAGTATTTT.

The chain employs TRBV20-1 and TRBJ1-3, with D perhaps TRBD1 (6 bases). V lost 1 base and J 4 bases, leaving 17 bases between the germline ends. The V gene's germline CDR1 is DFQATT and CDR2 SNEGSKA (reference sequence). The CDR3 has 16 amino acids. The chain's CDR3 is CSARAPDFGGGNTIYF. The DNA of the CDR3 is TGCAGTGCTAGAGCTCCCGACTTCGGGGGCGGAAACACCATATATTTT.

In this sample, this clonotype turned up many times. The chain uses TRBV5-1 and TRBJ2-6; D is undetermined. The length of the CDR3 is 16 residues. CDR1 is SGHRS and CDR2 is YFSETQ in the germline V gene. V lost 2 bases, J lost 0 bases, and 9 bases lay in between. The CDR3: CASSFGDRSGANVLTF. DNA for the CDR3: TGCGCCAGCAGCTTTGGAGACCGCTCTGGGGCCAACGTCCTGACTTTC.

This clonotype was seen many times. CDR3 DNA sequence: TGTGCCACCAGCAGAGACACAGATACGCAGTATTTT. It is translated as CATSRDTDTQYF. The chain recombines TRBV15 with TRBJ2-3; D is ambiguous. CDR3 size: 12 residues. V lost 0 bases, J lost 2 bases, and 0 bases lay in between. CDR1 and CDR2 (germline): LNHNV, YYDKDF (reference sequence). Full variable domain (outside the CDR3, taken from reference TRBV15 and TRBJ2-3): DAMVIQNPRYQVTQFGKPVTLSCSQTLNHNVMYWYQQKSSQAPKLLFHYYDKDFNNEADTPDNFQSRRPNTSFCFLDIRSPGLGDTAMYLCATSRDTDTQYFGPGTRLTVL.

The table lists this clonotype with a few counts. The J gene is TRBJ2-2, the V gene TRBV12-3 or TRBV12-4; D call uncertain. Trimming shortened V by 3 bases and J by 6 bases, and 11 bases separated the two germline ends. The CDR3 loop spans 14 amino acids. CDR3 in amino acids: CASSLALPPGELFF. CDR3 bases: TGTGCCAGCAGTTTGGCCCTCCCCCCCGGGGAGCTGTTTTTT.

V usage is TRBV7-3 and J usage is TRBJ2-6; 8 bases are a match to TRBD1. This CDR3 region has 16 residues. Trimming cost V 4 bases and J 3 bases; bases outside gene matches: 5. Looked up from germline, CDR1 is SGHTA and CDR2 is FQGTGA. The CDR3 DNA is TGTGCCAGCAGCTGGGCAGGGGGCCTTGGGGCCAACGTCCTGACTTTC. Its protein product is CASSWAGGLGANVLTF.

V gene TRBV5-5 combines with J gene TRBJ2-5; TRBD1 matches 7 bases. The CDR3 runs to 13 residues. CDR1 is SGHKS and CDR2 is YYEKEE in the germline V gene (reference sequence). Trimming cost V 4 bases and J 13 bases; bases outside gene matches: 13. CDR3 coding DNA: TGTGCCAGCAGCCGGCCGGGACAGTCTTTTCCGTACTTC. Protein sequence: CASSRPGQSFPYF.

The rearrangement uses TRBV20-1 and TRBJ2-5; D gene ambiguous. V dropped 6 bases and J dropped 5 bases, with 22 bases sitting between them. This CDR3 region has 15 residues. Germline CDR1 DFQATT, CDR2 SNEGSKA (reference sequence). The CDR3 coding sequence is TGCAGTGCCCTCCACCGAATGGCCGTAGGGGAGACCCAGTACTTC. This sequence encodes CSALHRMAVGETQYF.

This clonotype has only a few counts. The CDR3 sequence: CASSAGPPGSTQYF. The CDR3, as DNA: TGTGCCAGTAGCGCGGGACCCCCTGGGAGTACGCAGTATTTT. The chain carries TRBV19 and TRBJ2-3, with D perhaps TRBD2 (6 bases). This CDR3 comprises 14 residues. Germline lookup yields CDR1 LNHDA and CDR2 SQIVND (reference sequence). Trimming removed 6 bases from V and 8 bases from J, with 18 bases in between. Using reference TRBV19 and TRBJ2-3 for the parts outside the CDR3, the full variable domain is DGGITQSPKYLFRKEGQNVTLSCEQNLNHDAMYWYRQDPGQGLRLIYYSQIVNDFQKGDIAEGYSVSREKKESFPLTVTSAQKNPTAFYLCASSAGPPGSTQYFGPGTRLTVL.

The chain has TRBV12-3 or TRBV12-4 and TRBJ1-2; 7 bases agree with TRBD1. The CDR3 runs to 14 residues. The junction had 7 bases not matched to a gene; V was cut back by 5 bases and J by 4 bases. The CDR3 here is CASSRRDSPYGYTF. The CDR3 DNA sequence: TGTGCCAGCAGTCGCCGGGACAGTCCCTATGGCTACACCTTC.

V usage is TRBV7-2 and J usage is TRBJ2-7; a possible D gene is TRBD1 (6 bases). This CDR3 has 14 residues. V was trimmed by 4 bases and J by 5 bases, leaving 15 bases between them. Per germline, CDR1 SGHTA and CDR2 FQGNSA. CDR3 sequence: CASSSSGAPHEQYF. In nucleotides, the CDR3 is TGTGCCAGCAGCTCCTCAGGGGCGCCCCACGAGCAGTACTTC.

This clonotype was seen a handful of times. V is TRBV6-2 or TRBV6-3 and J is TRBJ1-5, with 12 positions matching TRBD1. Germline V gives CDR1 MNHEY, CDR2 SVGEGT. CDR3 length equals 16 residues. V lost 7 bases and J lost 11; bases outside the gene matches: 15. This CDR3 is CASTPNPGTGGRAQHF. The CDR3 DNA sequence: TGTGCCAGCACCCCAAACCCGGGGACAGGGGGCAGGGCCCAGCATTTT.

This clonotype was seen a handful of times. The chain employs TRBV12-3 or TRBV12-4 and TRBJ1-2; 7 bases are a match to TRBD1. This CDR3 is 14 amino acids long. Unmatched junction bases numbered 8, after V lost 3 bases and J lost 7 bases. The CDR3 sequence is CASSFEDRVGGYTF. The CDR3 DNA reads TGTGCCAGCAGTTTTGAAGACAGGGTGGGTGGCTACACCTTC.

The CDR3 DNA reads as TGTGCCAGCAGCGCGCAGGGGGAAGCGCTCTTTGAGCAGTTCTTC. Protein: CASSAQGEALFEQFF. V gene TRBV9 combines with J gene TRBJ2-1; 7 bases align to TRBD1. The CDR3 spans 15 residues. Germline lookup yields CDR1 SGDLS and CDR2 YYNGEE. J was trimmed by 9 bases and V by 3 bases; bases with no gene match: 12.

This clonotype came up many times. V gene TRBV6-2 or TRBV6-3 combines with J gene TRBJ2-7; 12 bases agree with TRBD2. Per germline, CDR1 MNHEY and CDR2 SVGEGT. Trimming cost V 2 bases and J 7 bases; bases outside gene matches: 18. The CDR3 length is 19 residues. The CDR3 loop is CASSYQPLAGGHPSGEQYV. The CDR3 DNA sequence: TGTGCCAGCAGTTACCAACCTCTAGCGGGGGGGCATCCTTCCGGAGAGCAGTACGTC.

This clonotype was seen at least ten times. This chain uses TRBV6-2 or TRBV6-3 with TRBJ1-5; the match to TRBD1 covers 10 bases. This CDR3 is 15 amino acids long. V shed 5 bases and J 6 bases; nucleotides not matched to a gene: 7. CDR1 is MNHEY and CDR2 is SVGEGT in the germline V gene. The DNA for the CDR3 is TGTGCCAGCAGTGCTCGGACAGGGGGTGGTCAGCCCCAGCATTTT. Translated, it gives CASSARTGGGQPQHF.

This clonotype was seen a handful of times. This chain uses TRBV9 with TRBJ2-2; 9 nucleotides match TRBD2. This CDR3 comprises 16 residues. From germline, CDR1 is SGDLS and CDR2 YYNGEE. The J segment lost 6 bases and the V segment lost 0 bases, leaving 6 bases of the junction unmatched. The CDR3 reads CASSVDPAGGSGELFF. CDR3 bases: TGTGCCAGCAGCGTAGACCCAGCGGGGGGTTCCGGGGAGCTGTTTTTT. Variable domain in full (rest from reference TRBV9 and TRBJ2-2): DSGVTQTPKHLITATGQRVTLRCSPRSGDLSVYWYQQSLDQGLQFLIQYYNGEERAKGNILERFSAQQFPDLHSELNLSSLELGDSALYFCASSVDPAGGSGELFFGEGSRLTVL.